This T cell receptor (beta chain) was captured by sequencing in a study of identical twins (dated by TCRdb to about 2016). Regarding the study in general: The study deep-sequenced TCR alpha and beta repertoires from monozygotic twins, unrelated adults of various ages and cord blood to test whether fetal clonotypes persist. Replicate twin experiments were performed at different times using different library preparation protocols to rule out contamination.

Every donor in the study was a healthy Caucasian. Three pairs of female monozygotic twins, all aged 18 to 29 years, made up the twin cohort. Peripheral blood mononuclear cells were the source from which RNA for the TCR libraries was isolated. What the authors observed across the whole study: Because the same donors could not be followed over many years, the conclusions depended on cross-sectional statistical analysis. In monozygotic twins, recombination models systematically underestimated out-of-frame TCR alpha sharing, but the models matched the sharing seen between unrelated individuals. Out-of-frame TCR alpha sequences shared between twins showed an excess of low generation-probability sequences compared with coincidental sharing between unrelated individuals. In beta out-of-frame sequences, excess twin sharing was weaker, because having fewer shared sequences lowered the signal-to-noise ratio. Fewer insertions were carried by abundant cord blood beta clonotypes; a weaker similar trend was observed in young adult naive repertoires, while no such trend was observed in memory repertoires. Zero-insertion analyses could be partly confounded by invariant T cells such as MAIT and iNKT, although diverse VJ usage argued against such confounding for most clonotypes.

CDR1 and CDR2 are drawn from the germline V gene (reference sequence): LNHDA, SQIVND. V loses 3 bases, J loses 0 bases, and the germline ends lie 9 bases apart. The CDR3 has 15 amino acids, counting the end cysteine and phenylalanine. The entry retains the CDR3 DNA only, 45 bases that are in frame from base 1. The library relied on 5' RACE. Sequencer: Illumina HiSeq 2000. A universal primer binding site was added through template switching, and the final cDNA carried a unique molecular identifier so that TCR cDNA molecules could be counted accurately. First-strand cDNA for TCR alpha and beta chains was synthesized from specific primers in the conserved constant-segment region. To control for contamination, every cDNA library carried two barcodes: a SMART-Mk sample barcode plus Illumina barcodes. TruSeq adapter sequences, together with Illumina sample barcodes, were added in two successive PCR steps. The Illumina HiSeq platform was used with custom primers to sequence TCR alpha and beta cDNA libraries. Per the source publication's procedure: MiGEC processed the raw reads to extract unique molecular identifiers, while MiXCR was used to determine the CDR3 positions. Recombination models were inferred per individual with the repgenHMM and IGoR tools using an EM algorithm. Shared clonotype analysis was performed with the tcR package in R, normalizing sharing by the product of cloneset sizes. To study raw recombination without the effects of thymic and clonal selection, out-of-frame nonproductive sequences were analyzed. The public reads were reanalyzed by TCRdb: fastp trimming at Q25, MiXCR alignment, in-frame beta chains only. Every entry covers one CDR3 protein and lists the most common genes and DNA from its rows. Clone size and V and J calls follow TCRdb, not the original study. This sample holds about 890,000 distinct CDR3 sequences; 9% to 15% were observed only once. The ten largest clones represent 1.5% to 2% of the sample.

Comment on this clonotype: Its antigen is not yet known. Base-call qualities are not available, and no considerably larger clone is one nucleotide away.

The sample was also reused in another study, on yellow fever vaccine responses in identical twins. That second report states: According to the authors, in identical twins the way T cells responded to vaccination appeared partly convergent and partly personalized. The study precisely tracked vaccine-responding T cell clones in identical twins.

The clonotype originates from a woman under 30 in good health. The sequencing sample was made of PBMCs. The sequence links TRBV19 to TRBJ2-1, with the D gene not confidently named. The nucleotide sequence reads TGTGCCAGTAGTATGATGTTAGTCTCCTACAATGAGCAGTTCTTC. It translates to CASSMMLVSYNEQFF.